This TCR beta chain was identified during a study of blood T cell repertoires in COVID-19. About the study: Material from acute and convalescent COVID-19 was sourced from the United States, Italy and Spain. PBMCs, B-cell-depleted T cells, or T cells provided the cDNA or gDNA that made up the material.

Per the original methods: For nucleated cells, counts were estimated from reference gene primer amplification. TCRdb's table, derived via immunoSEQ multiplex PCR, lists solely in-frame clones and lacks some. V and J calls and clone size are given by that table; D and trimming were obtained from the DNA. This sample yields some 250,000 clones, of which approximately 85% are seen a single time; roughly 0.8% belongs to the top ten. The CDR3 totals 15 residues. Trimming took 1 base from V and 5 from J; bases not matched to a gene: 3. The V gene's germline CDR1 is LNHDA and CDR2 SQIVND (reference sequence).

The material sequenced was peripheral blood. The clonotype originates from a woman in her 30s with acute or convalescent COVID-19. The chain uses TRBV19 and TRBJ1-5; 9 nucleotides line up with TRBD1. The CDR3 loop is CASSIVTGGHQPQHF. The CDR3, as DNA: TGTGCCAGTAGTATAGTGACAGGGGGGCATCAGCCCCAGCATTTT.